This T cell receptor (beta chain) emerged from a study of T cell responses to AZD1222 COVID-19 vaccine. Study-level points and caveats: Clonal diversity was possibly underestimated; the donors were predominantly white British and more often female.

As to this clone: No antigen is known for it. It may be a read error: a sequence one base away is much more abundant.

Trimming removed 2 bases at V and 0 bases at J, with 2 bases between. Looked up from germline, CDR1 is MNHEY and CDR2 is SVGEGT. The length of the CDR3 is 14 residues. The table came from immunoSEQ multiplex PCR; TCRdb's copy has only in-frame clones and leaves some out. Of approximately 140,000 clones in the sample, almost 95% were seen once. The clonotype comes from an adult who received the AZD1222 COVID-19 vaccine. The V call is TRBV6-2 or TRBV6-3, the J call TRBJ2-6, with D unresolved. The sequenced sample was peripheral blood, obtained 28 days after the second AZD1222 dose. DNA for the CDR3: TGTGCCAGCAGTTACAGCTCTGGGGCCAACGTCCTGACTTTC. Translation gives CASSYSSGANVLTF.